This TCR beta chain was recovered during a study of OX40 agonist ivuxolimab in advanced cancers. This CDR3 region has 15 residues. The V and J ends lost 0 bases and 1 base respectively, with 9 bases between them. Germline loops: CDR1 SGHRS, CDR2 YFSETQ. Repertoires were generated with immunoSEQ multiplex PCR, while TCRdb's copy carries only in-frame clones and drops some. Among 20,000 to 30,000 clones, over 80% were seen once, and the ten largest hold approximately 8.5%. The TCR originated in an adult with an advanced solid tumor such as melanoma, head and neck, liver or kidney cancer. The V call is TRBV5-1, the J call TRBJ2-3, with unresolved D. Sequencing used CD4+ or CD8+ T cells sorted from blood, obtained in a trial of the OX40 agonist ivuxolimab. The CDR3 sequence is CASSLDPRGTDTQYF. For the CDR3, the DNA is TGCGCCAGCAGCTTGGATCCACGAGGCACAGATACGCAGTATTTT.